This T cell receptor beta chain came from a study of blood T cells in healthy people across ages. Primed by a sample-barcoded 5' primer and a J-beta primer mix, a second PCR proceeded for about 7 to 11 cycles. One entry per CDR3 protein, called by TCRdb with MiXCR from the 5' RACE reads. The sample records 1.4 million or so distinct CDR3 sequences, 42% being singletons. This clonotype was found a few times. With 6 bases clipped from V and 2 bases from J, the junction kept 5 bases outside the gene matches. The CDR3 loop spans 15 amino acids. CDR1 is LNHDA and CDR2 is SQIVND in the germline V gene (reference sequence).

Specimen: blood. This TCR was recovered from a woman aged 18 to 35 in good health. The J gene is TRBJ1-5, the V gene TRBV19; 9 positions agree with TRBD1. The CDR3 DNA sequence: TGTGCCAGTAGCGGCCGGGACAGGGGCAATCAGCCCCAGCATTTT. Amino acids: CASSGRDRGNQPQHF. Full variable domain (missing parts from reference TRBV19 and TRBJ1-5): DGGITQSPKYLFRKEGQNVTLSCEQNLNHDAMYWYRQDPGQGLRLIYYSQIVNDFQKGDIAEGYSVSREKKESFPLTVTSAQKNPTAFYLCASSGRDRGNQPQHFGDGTRLSIL.